This TCR beta chain was captured by sequencing in a study of T cell repertoires in aging, cancer and after chemotherapy. Overall study context: Healthy donor repertoires were recorded over several months to years and showed clear clonal overlap.

Peripheral blood genomic DNA, not sorted cells or RNA, was the template. Rearranged V-D-J TRB sequences were amplified with a mixed TRB-A/B primer pool. In TCRdb, the multiplex PCR reads were re-called with MiXCR into one record per CDR3 protein. The sample holds some 9,500 distinct CDR3 sequences, roughly a quarter seen once. From germline, CDR1 is SGHTA and CDR2 FQGNSA. The CDR3 extends over 16 amino acids. Trimming shortened V by 1 base and J by 7 bases, and 14 bases separated the two germline ends. Study conclusions and caveats: Rebound thymic output was suggested by rising median generation probability during chemotherapy in each cancer cohort. Compared with age-matched healthy donors, untreated hematological or solid cancer patients showed higher blood TCR clonality. Loss of evenness, beyond lost richness, contributed to age-related TCR diversity decline in cancer patients.

This clonotype is medium-sized (0.01 to 0.1%) in the sample. As yet, its antigen is unknown. The TCR sequence derives from a human donor in good health. The genes are TRBV7-2 and TRBJ1-6, with a possible D match to TRBD1 (5 bases). What was sequenced was blood. In nucleotides, the CDR3 is TGTGCCAGCAGCTTAGGACAGTTCGGGGGAAATTCACCCCTCCACTTT. This sequence encodes CASSLGQFGGNSPLHF.